This TCR beta chain appears in the sequencing data of a study of monozygotic twins with inflammatory bowel disease. The CDR3 runs to 16 residues. CDR1 and CDR2 (germline): MDHEN, SYDVKM. For each CDR3 protein, TCRdb gives one entry from its re-call of the 5' RACE reads, without DNA. The sample has 110,000 to 150,000 distinct CDR3 sequences; the top ten hold around 1.2%. This TCR was recovered from a human donor with ulcerative colitis or Crohn's disease, or a healthy co-twin of an affected twin (not recorded which). The sequencing input was blood. The J gene is TRBJ1-5, the V gene TRBV28; absent DNA, TCRdb's TRBD1 call cannot be checked. The CDR3 spells CASSLRAGAPNQPQHF.